This T cell receptor (beta chain) is from a study of T cell responses to AZD1222 COVID-19 vaccine. Study at large: Pooling of second doses given at about 4 or about 12 weeks was done. Overall study results and limits: Vaccine-associated CD4 TCRs ranged over spike, dominating at 160-218 and 743-854. Possibly, clonal diversity was underestimated; donors were largely white British and included more females.

Note on this clone: Its specificity is unknown.

Sequenced by immunoSEQ multiplex PCR; TCRdb stores in-frame clones only, minus some. The sample carries 100,000 to 150,000 clones, less than 95% recorded once. The sequencing used peripheral blood, collected on day 0 of AZD1222 vaccination. This receptor was identified in an adult in good health.

CDR3 loop: CASSLSGANVLTF. The CDR3, as DNA: TGTGCCAGCAGCCTCTCTGGGGCCAACGTCCTGACTTTC. The chain joins TRBV5-4 to TRBJ2-6, with D uncertain. This CDR3 is built from 13 residues. CDR1 and CDR2 from the germline V gene are SGHNT and YYREEE (reference sequence). V lost 4 bases to trimming and J lost 0 bases, with 2 bases between them.